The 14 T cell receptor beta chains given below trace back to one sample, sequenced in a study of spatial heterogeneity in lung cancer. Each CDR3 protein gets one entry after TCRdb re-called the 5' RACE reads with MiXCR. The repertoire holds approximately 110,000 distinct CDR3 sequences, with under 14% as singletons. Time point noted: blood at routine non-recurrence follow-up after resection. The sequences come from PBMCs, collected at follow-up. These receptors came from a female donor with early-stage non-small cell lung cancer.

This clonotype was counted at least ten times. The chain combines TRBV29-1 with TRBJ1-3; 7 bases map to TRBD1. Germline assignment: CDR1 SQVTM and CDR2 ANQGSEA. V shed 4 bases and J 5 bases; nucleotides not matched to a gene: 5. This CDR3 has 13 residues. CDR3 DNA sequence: TGCAGCGTTGGTGAGACAGGGCGAAACACCATATATTTT. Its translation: CSVGETGRNTIYF.

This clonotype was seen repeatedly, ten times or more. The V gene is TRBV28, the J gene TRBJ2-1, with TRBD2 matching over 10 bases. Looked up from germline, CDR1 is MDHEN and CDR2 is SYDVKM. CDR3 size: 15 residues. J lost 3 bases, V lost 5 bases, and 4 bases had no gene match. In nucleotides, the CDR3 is TGTGCCAGCAGTCTCGCTAGCGGGGGCTACAATGAGCAGTTCTTC. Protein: CASSLASGGYNEQFF. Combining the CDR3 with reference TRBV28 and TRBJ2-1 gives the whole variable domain DVKVTQSSRYLVKRTGEKVFLECVQDMDHENMFWYRQDPGLGLRLIYFSYDVKMKEKGDIPEGYSVSREKKERFSLILESASTNQTSMYLCASSLASGGYNEQFFGPGTRLTVL.

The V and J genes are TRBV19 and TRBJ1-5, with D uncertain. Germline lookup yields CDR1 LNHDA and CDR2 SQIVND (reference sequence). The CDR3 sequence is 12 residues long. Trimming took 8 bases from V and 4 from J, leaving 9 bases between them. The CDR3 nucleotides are TGTGCCAGTTCGAAATTGAATCAGCCCCAGCATTTT. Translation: CASSKLNQPQHF.

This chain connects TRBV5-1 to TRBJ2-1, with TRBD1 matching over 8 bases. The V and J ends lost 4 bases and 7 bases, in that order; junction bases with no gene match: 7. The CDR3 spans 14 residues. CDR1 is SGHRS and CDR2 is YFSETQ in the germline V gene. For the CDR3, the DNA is TGCGCCAGCAGCGTAAGACAGGGGAGGAATGAGCAGTTCTTC. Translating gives CASSVRQGRNEQFF.

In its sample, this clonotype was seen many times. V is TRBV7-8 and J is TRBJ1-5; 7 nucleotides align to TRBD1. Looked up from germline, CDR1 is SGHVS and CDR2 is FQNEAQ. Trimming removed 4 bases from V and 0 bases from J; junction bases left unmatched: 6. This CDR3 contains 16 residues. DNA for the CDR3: TGTGCCAGCAGCTCAGCGGACAGGAATAGCAATCAGCCCCAGCATTTT. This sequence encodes CASSSADRNSNQPQHF.

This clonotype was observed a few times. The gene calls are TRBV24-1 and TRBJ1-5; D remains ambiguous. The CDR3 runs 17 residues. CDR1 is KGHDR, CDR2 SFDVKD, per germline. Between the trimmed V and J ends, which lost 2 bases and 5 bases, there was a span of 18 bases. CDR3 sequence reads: CATSDSSLSGYYQPQHF. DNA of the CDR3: TGTGCCACCAGTGATTCGTCCCTCAGCGGATACTATCAGCCCCAGCATTTT.

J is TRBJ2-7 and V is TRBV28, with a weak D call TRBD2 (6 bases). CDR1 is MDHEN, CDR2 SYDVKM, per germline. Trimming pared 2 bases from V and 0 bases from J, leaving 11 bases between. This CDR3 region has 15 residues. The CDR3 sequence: CASSLPAGNSYEQYF. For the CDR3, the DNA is TGTGCCAGCAGTTTACCGGCGGGGAACTCCTACGAGCAGTACTTC. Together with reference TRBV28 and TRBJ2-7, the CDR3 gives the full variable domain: DVKVTQSSRYLVKRTGEKVFLECVQDMDHENMFWYRQDPGLGLRLIYFSYDVKMKEKGDIPEGYSVSREKKERFSLILESASTNQTSMYLCASSLPAGNSYEQYFGPGTRLTVT.

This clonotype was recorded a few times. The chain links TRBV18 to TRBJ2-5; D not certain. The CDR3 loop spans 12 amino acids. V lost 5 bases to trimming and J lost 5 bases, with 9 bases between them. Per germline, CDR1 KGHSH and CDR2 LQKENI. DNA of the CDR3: TGTGCCAGCTCATCCCAAGGGGAGACCCAGTACTTC. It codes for CASSSQGETQYF.

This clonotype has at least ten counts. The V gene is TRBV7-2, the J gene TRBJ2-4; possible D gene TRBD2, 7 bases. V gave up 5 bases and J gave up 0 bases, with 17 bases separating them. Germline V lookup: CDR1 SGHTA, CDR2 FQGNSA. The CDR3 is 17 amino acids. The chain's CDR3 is CASSPLGGLIAKNIQYF. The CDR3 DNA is TGTGCCAGCAGCCCCCTGGGGGGGCTCATAGCCAAAAACATTCAGTACTTC.

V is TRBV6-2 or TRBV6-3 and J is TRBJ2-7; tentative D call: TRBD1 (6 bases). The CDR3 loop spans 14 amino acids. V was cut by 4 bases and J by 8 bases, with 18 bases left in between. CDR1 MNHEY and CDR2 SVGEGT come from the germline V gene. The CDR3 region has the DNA TGTGCCAGCAGTTCACCCACCAGACAGGACCAGCAGTACGTC. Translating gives CASSSPTRQDQQYV.

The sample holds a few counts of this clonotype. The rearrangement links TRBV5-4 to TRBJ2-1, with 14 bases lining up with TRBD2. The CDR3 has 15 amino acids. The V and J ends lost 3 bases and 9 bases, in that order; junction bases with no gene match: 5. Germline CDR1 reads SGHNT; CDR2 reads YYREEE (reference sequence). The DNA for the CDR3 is TGTGCCAGCAGCTCAGGGACTAGCGGGAGTGGTGAGCAGTTCTTC. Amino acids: CASSSGTSGSGEQFF.

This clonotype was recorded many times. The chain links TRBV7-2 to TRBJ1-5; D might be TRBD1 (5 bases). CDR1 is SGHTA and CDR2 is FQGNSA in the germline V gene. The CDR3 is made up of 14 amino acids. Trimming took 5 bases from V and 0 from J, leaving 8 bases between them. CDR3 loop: CASSRDFSNQPQHF. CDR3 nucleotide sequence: TGTGCCAGCAGCCGGGACTTTAGCAATCAGCCCCAGCATTTT.

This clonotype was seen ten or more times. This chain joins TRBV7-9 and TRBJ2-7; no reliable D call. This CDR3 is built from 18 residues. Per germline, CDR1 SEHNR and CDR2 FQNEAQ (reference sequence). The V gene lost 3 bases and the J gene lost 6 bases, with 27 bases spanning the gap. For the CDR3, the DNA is TGTGCCAGCAGCTTTGGCTCACTCCCGGGCCCCCGAATTGGCGAGCAGTACTTC. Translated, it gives CASSFGSLPGPRIGEQYF.

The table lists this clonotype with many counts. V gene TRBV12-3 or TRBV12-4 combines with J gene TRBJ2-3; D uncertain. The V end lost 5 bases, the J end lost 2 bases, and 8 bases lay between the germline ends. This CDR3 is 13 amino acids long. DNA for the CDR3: TGTGCCAGCAGTCGCGGCTTCACAGATACGCAGTATTTT. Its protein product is CASSRGFTDTQYF.